Listed below are T cell receptor beta chains from one sample, sequenced in a study of blood T cell repertoires in COVID-19. TCRdb's table, derived via immunoSEQ multiplex PCR, lists solely in-frame clones and lacks some. The sample consists of 450,000 to 500,000 clones, 80% to 90% of them appearing once. Sequenced sample: peripheral blood. The receptor source for this set is a human donor in a cohort sampled during active COVID-19. CDR3s include the opening cysteine and the closing phenylalanine or tryptophan. The order of the fields is V gene, J gene, CDR3 protein.

TRBV19,TRBJ1-2,CASSIDGEMGYGYTF
TRBV5-8,TRBJ1-1,CASSLVGQLNTEAFF
TRBV27,TRBJ2-7,CASSLQATTNYEQYF
TRBV4-1,TRBJ2-3,CASSQLRRSTDTQYF
TRBV7-6,TRBJ1-5,CASSLGRDQPQHF
TRBV20-1,TRBJ2-1,CSASLARGSLKRDLSYNEQFF
TRBV5-6,TRBJ1-5,CASSFLGSYGEPQHF
TRBV25-1,TRBJ2-7,CASSAGTGDFHEQYF
TRBV19,TRBJ2-3,CASSIRTSGRVGDTQYF
TRBV28,TRBJ2-6,CASRSDRGSSGANVLTF
TRBV2,TRBJ2-7,CASSAITAESLRPPYEQYF
TRBV28,TRBJ2-7,CASSPGQSYEQYF
TRBV5-5,TRBJ2-5,CASSWDRQETQYF
TRBV11-2,TRBJ2-2,CASSLRPLYQSTGELFF
TRBV28,TRBJ1-1,CASSSRRNTEAFF
TRBV3-1/TRBV3-2,TRBJ1-1,CASSRGQGVNTEAFF
TRBV19,TRBJ2-2,CASRQQGGNTGELFF
TRBV5-1,TRBJ2-7,CASSFTYSYEQYF
TRBV6-5,TRBJ1-1,CASLGPGLKAEAFF
TRBV7-2,TRBJ2-7,CASSLNGLAGGAFYEQYF
TRBV29-1,TRBJ2-3,CSVGIGLAGADTQYF
TRBV12-3/TRBV12-4,TRBJ1-1,CASSLSGNTEAFF
TRBV6-1,TRBJ2-3,CASSESDSGRAAQYF
TRBV27,TRBJ2-7,CASSLTDRNEQYF
TRBV18,TRBJ2-7,CASSRTSGLYEQYF
TRBV14,TRBJ1-2,CASSQLTGYYGYTF
TRBV7-2,TRBJ2-7,CASSFRPTSSYEQYF
TRBV30,TRBJ2-3,CAWSQQVDTDTQYF
TRBV6-5,TRBJ2-7,CASSQRGEQYF
TRBV5-1,TRBJ1-5,CASYFGTRNQPQHF
TRBV4-3,TRBJ2-6,CASSQNTGGIGANVLTF
TRBV7-9,TRBJ2-7,CASSPRQTDSYEQYF
TRBV4-3,TRBJ2-1,CASSQDAQDYNEQFF
TRBV6-5,TRBJ2-4,CASSPTGGREYIQYF
TRBV25-1,TRBJ1-2,CARFGEIGGYTF
TRBV6-5,TRBJ1-6,CASSFSSYNSPLHF
TRBV19,TRBJ2-7,CASSAGTVHYEQYF
TRBV30,TRBJ1-3,CAWSTDPFGNTIYF
TRBV2,TRBJ1-1,CASNRDREGTEAFF
TRBV2,TRBJ2-5,CASRVVEETQYF
TRBV7-9,TRBJ2-2,CASSPLVGGGWTGELFF
TRBV5-1,TRBJ2-1,CASSFGADSYNEQFF
TRBV2,TRBJ2-7,CASRVREGFHEQYF
TRBV19,TRBJ1-4,CASQGFGGEKLFF